The T cell receptor (beta chain) described here comes from a study of somatic mutations in cytotoxic T cells in rheumatoid arthritis. Study summary: Certain T-cell populations stained with V beta antibodies were FACS-sorted to nearly 100% purity, and V beta1+ cells were TCRB-sequenced. Study observations and caveats: Researchers did not know the antigen targets of the expanded CD8+ clones.

Only one count was recorded for this clone. Its antigen is currently unknown. Produced via immunoSEQ multiplex PCR; TCRdb's table is partial and in-frame only. This table holds 17,000 or so clones, around 80% found once. This sequence was found in an adult with rheumatoid arthritis. Sequencing was done on a sample of CD8+ T cells sorted from blood.

CDR3 in amino acids: CASSARDSPYNEQFF. CDR3 sequence (DNA): TGTGCCAGCAGCGCCCGGGACAGCCCCTACAATGAGCAGTTCTTC. The V call is TRBV7-2, the J call TRBJ2-1, with TRBD1 matching over 7 bases. The V and J ends lost 5 bases and 2 bases, in that order; junction bases with no gene match: 6. Germline CDR1 and CDR2: SGHTA and FQGNSA. CDR3 size: 15 residues.